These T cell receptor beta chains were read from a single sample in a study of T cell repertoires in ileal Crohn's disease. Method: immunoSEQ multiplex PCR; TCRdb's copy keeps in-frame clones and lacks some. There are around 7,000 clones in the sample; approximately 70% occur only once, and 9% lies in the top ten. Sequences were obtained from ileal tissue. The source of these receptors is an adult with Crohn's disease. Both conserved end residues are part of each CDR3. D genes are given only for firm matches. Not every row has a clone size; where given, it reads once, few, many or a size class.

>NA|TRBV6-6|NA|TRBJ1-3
TGTGCCAGCAAGAGAGGGGAGGCCGGAAACACCATATATTTT
CASKRGEAGNTIYF
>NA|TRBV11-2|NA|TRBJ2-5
TGTGCCAGCAGCTCAGGGGTAAGGGAGACCCAGTACTTC
CASSSGVRETQYF
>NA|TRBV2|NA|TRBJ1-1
TGTGCCAGCAGTGAAGCGCTTCTGGGCAGAAGGCCCACTGAAGCTTTCTTT
CASSEALLGRRPTEAFF
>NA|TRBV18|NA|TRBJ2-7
TGTGCCAGCTCACCATCTGTCAGCTCCTACGAGCAGTACTTC
CASSPSVSSYEQYF
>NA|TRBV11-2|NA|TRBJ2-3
TGTGCCAGCAGCTCAAACAGGGGCGGGGCAGATACGCAGTATTTT
CASSSNRGGADTQYF
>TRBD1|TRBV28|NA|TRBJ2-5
TGTGCCAGCAGTTCGGACAGGGAAGGAGAGACCCAGTACTTC
CASSSDREGETQYF
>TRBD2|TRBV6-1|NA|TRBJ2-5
TGTGCCACCGCCGGGGGGGCCCAACAGACCCAGTACTTC
CATAGGAQQTQYF
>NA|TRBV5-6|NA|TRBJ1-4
TGTGCCAGCAGCTTGTCCTTCGGGGTAACTAATGAAAAACTGTTTTTT
CASSLSFGVTNEKLFF
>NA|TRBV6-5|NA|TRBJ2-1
TGTGCCAGCAGTTCCGCCAGGGGTGCACCCTACAATGAGCAGTTCTTC
CASSSARGAPYNEQFF
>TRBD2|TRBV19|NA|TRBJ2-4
TGTGCCAGTAGTATTAGACTAGCGGGAGGAGGGGGGACCTTCAACATTCAGTACTTC
CASSIRLAGGGGTFNIQYF
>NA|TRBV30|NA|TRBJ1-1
TGTGCCTGGTCAATCGAGCGGGGGAACACTGAAGCTTTCTTT
CAWSIERGNTEAFF
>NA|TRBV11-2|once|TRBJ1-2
TGTGCCAGCAGCCTGGACAGCTATGGCTACACCTTC
CASSLDSYGYTF
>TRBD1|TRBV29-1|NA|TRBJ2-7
TGCAGCGTTGAAGCCCCGGGACAGGGTATCTCCGAGCAGTACTTC
CSVEAPGQGISEQYF
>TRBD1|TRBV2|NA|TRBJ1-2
TGTGCCAGCAGTGAGGTAGGAGGGACAGCGACGTATGGCTACACCTTC
CASSEVGGTATYGYTF
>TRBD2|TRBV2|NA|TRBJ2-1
TGTGCCAGCAGTGAACCTATCCTAGCGGTGAGCTCCTACAATGAGCAGTTCTTC
CASSEPILAVSSYNEQFF
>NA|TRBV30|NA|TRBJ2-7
TGTGCCTGGAGTACCGGGACACCCTACGAGCAGTACTTC
CAWSTGTPYEQYF
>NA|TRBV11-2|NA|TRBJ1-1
TGTGCCAGCAGCTCATGGGGGGGGCGGACTGAAGCTTTCTTT
CASSSWGGRTEAFF
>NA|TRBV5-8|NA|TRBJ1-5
TGTGCCAGCAGCACAACAGGCTGGCAGTTTCAGCCCCAGCATTTT
CASSTTGWQFQPQHF
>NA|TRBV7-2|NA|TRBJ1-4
TGTGCCAGCAGCTTAGCTACAGGGAGAGGGGAAAAACTGTTTTTT
CASSLATGRGEKLFF
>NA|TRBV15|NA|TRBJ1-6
TGTGCCACCAGCAGAGTACCAGAGCGTTCACCCCTCCACTTT
CATSRVPERSPLHF
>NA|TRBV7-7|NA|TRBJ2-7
TGTGCCAGCAGCCGTGGGGCAGGTTCCTACGAGCAGTACTTC
CASSRGAGSYEQYF
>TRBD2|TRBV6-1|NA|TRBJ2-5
TGTGCCAGCAGTGAACTAGCGGGGGGGCAAGAGACCCAGTACTTC
CASSELAGGQETQYF
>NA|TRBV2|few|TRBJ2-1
TGTGCCAGCAGTTTTAGATCCGTAGATAATGAGCAGTTCTTC
CASSFRSVDNEQFF
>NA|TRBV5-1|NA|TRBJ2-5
TGCGCCAGCAGCCGTCAGAACCCCCAAGAGACCCAGTACTTC
CASSRQNPQETQYF
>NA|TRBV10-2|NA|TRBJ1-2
TGCGCCAGCAGCGGCCGGGTGGTGGATGGCTACACCTTC
CASSGRVVDGYTF
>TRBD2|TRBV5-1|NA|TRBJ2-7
TGCGCCAGCAGCCCCGACGGGACTAGTGTTTACGAGCAGTACTTC
CASSPDGTSVYEQYF
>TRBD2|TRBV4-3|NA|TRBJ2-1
TGCGCCAGCAGCCAGTCCGGGACTAGCGGAGTCTTCAGGGATGAGCAGTTCTTC
CASSQSGTSGVFRDEQFF
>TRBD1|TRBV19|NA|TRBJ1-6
TGTGCCAGTAGTACAGGGGGCTATAATTCACCCCTCCACTTT
CASSTGGYNSPLHF
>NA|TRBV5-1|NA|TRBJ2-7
TGCGCCAGCAGCTTGTTTTATGGCAGCTCCTACGAGCAGTACTTC
CASSLFYGSSYEQYF
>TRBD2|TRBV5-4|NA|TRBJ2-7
TGTGCCAGCAGCCCGGGACTAGCGGGAGGGGCCTACGAGCAGTACTTC
CASSPGLAGGAYEQYF
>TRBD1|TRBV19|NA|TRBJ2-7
TGTGCCAGTAGTATGGGACAGGGGTACGAGCAGTACTTC
CASSMGQGYEQYF
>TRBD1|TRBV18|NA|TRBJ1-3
TGTGCCAGCTCAGCGTGGGACAGTTCCTTTCAAAACACCATATATTTT
CASSAWDSSFQNTIYF
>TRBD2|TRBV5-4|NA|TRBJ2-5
TGTGCCAGCAGCCCCGGGACTAGCAGCCAAGAGACCCAGTACTTC
CASSPGTSSQETQYF
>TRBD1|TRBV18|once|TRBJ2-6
TGTGCCAGCTCACCATTGCCCGGGACAGCTTTTTCTGGGGCCAACGTCCTGACTTTC
CASSPLPGTAFSGANVLTF
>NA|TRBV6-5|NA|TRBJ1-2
TGTGCCAGCAGTGCCGGGAGGGGGGCGGTATATGGCTACACCTTC
CASSAGRGAVYGYTF
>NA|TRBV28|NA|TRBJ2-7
TGTGCCAGCAGTTTATGGCAGGGGTACGAGCAGTACTTC
CASSLWQGYEQYF
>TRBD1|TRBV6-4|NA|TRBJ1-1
TGTGCCAGCAGTGACTCGACAGGGGAAGCTTTCTTT
CASSDSTGEAFF
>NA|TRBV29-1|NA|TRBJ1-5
TGCAGCGTTGAATCGGGGAGGGACCAGCCCCAGCATTTT
CSVESGRDQPQHF
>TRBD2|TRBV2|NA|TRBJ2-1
TGTGCCAGCAGACCCGGGACTAGCGGGGGAAATGAGCAGTTCTTC
CASRPGTSGGNEQFF
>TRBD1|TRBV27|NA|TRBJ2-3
TGTGCCAGCAGTTTATTAGGGACAGCTACAGATACGCAGTATTTT
CASSLLGTATDTQYF
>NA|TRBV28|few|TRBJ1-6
TGTGCCAGCAGTTTACGTCAGGACTATAATTCACCCCTCCACTTT
CASSLRQDYNSPLHF
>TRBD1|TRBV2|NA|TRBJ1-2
TGTGCCAGCAGCCGCCGACAGGGGGAGGTGCCTAACTATGGCTACACCTTC
CASSRRQGEVPNYGYTF
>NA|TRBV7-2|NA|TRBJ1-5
TGTGCCAGCAGCTTAGATCCGGGGGATCAGCCCCAGCATTTT
CASSLDPGDQPQHF
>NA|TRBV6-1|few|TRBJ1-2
TGTGCCAGCACCCAAACAACCTATGGCTACACCTTC
CASTQTTYGYTF
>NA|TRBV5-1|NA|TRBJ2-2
TGCGCCAGCAGCTGGGGACATCCGAACACCGGGGAGCTGTTTTTT
CASSWGHPNTGELFF
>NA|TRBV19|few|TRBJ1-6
TGTGCCAGTAGTATAGGAGTACCTAATTCACCCCTCCACTTT
CASSIGVPNSPLHF
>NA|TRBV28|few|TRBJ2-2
TGTGCCAGCCTTCGGTCCGGGGAGCTGTTTTTT
CASLRSGELFF
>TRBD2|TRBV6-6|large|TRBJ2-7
TGTGCCACAAAGCGGGGTTACGAGCAGTACTTC
CATKRGYEQYF
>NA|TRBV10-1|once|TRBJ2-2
TGCGCCAGCAGTGAGGGAACCAGGGCCACCGGGGAGCTGTTTTTT
CASSEGTRATGELFF
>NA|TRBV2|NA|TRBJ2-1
TGTGCCAGCAGTGGACTAGTCAATGAGCAGTTCTTC
CASSGLVNEQFF